This T cell receptor beta chain emerged from a study of T cell responses to AZD1222 COVID-19 vaccine. CDR1 is KGHSY and CDR2 is FQNENV in the germline V gene. The CDR3 totals 14 residues. The V and J ends lost 0 bases and 1 base respectively, with 4 bases between them. The table came from immunoSEQ multiplex PCR; TCRdb's copy has only in-frame clones and leaves some out. This sample has under 150,000 clones, with roughly 89% found just once. This rearrangement joins TRBV16 to TRBJ1-5; D remains unclear. This specimen was peripheral blood, taken on day 0 of AZD1222 vaccination. The clonotype was recovered from an adult in good health. Written as DNA, the CDR3 is TGTGCCAGCAGCCAATCAGGAAGCAATCAGCCCCAGCATTTT. The encoded protein is CASSQSGSNQPQHF. The variable domain in full, with the rest retrieved from reference TRBV16 and TRBJ1-5, is GEEVAQTPKHLVRGEGQKAKLYCAPIKGHSYVFWYQQVLKNEFKFLISFQNENVFDETGMPKERFSAKCLPNSPCSLEIQATKLEDSAVYFCASSQSGSNQPQHFGDGTRLSIL.